One T cell receptor beta chain is described in this entry. Its target is not known. The entry originates in a study of vaccination and CD4 T cells after COVID-19. With the Oncomine TCR Beta short-read assay, DNA from cultured CD4+ T cells was sequenced. TCRdb analysed the PCR reads with MiXCR anew, one entry per CDR3 protein. The table records 5,000 or so distinct CDR3 sequences, more than 50% of them present only once. The CDR3 loop spans 13 amino acids. Germline V gene sequence: CDR1 SGHTA, CDR2 FQGNSA. Trimming removed 5 bases from V and 8 bases from J; junction bases left unmatched: 7. Treatment of the sample: approximately nine-day PBMC culture with coronavirus spike peptide pools or control peptides (ViraFEST assay). CD4+ T lymphocytes from the unexposed donor were collected before the COVID-19 pandemic (2011-2018).

The sequenced sample consisted of CD4+ T cells from blood, cultured in vitro. The V call is TRBV7-2, the J call TRBJ1-2; 8 positions match TRBD1. This TCR derives from a human donor in good health. The CDR3: CASSLRTGRGYTF. In nucleotides, the CDR3 is TGTGCCAGCAGCCTTCGGACAGGGAGAGGCTACACCTTC.